The text below deals with one T cell receptor (beta chain). Original analysis: Amplification from reference gene primers served as the basis for estimated nucleated cell counts. Profiling relied on immunoSEQ multiplex PCR, and the TCRdb table lists in-frame clones only, not all of them. That table gives V, J and clone size, and the DNA gave D and trimming. The table includes 200,000 to 250,000 clones, approximately 86% detected once. The record originates from a study of blood T cell repertoires in COVID-19. Background on the study: Sample material is recorded as cDNA or gDNA derived from T cells, B-cell-depleted T cells, or PBMCs.

Trimming cost V 1 base and J 7 bases, with 13 bases left between them. The CDR3 is made up of 15 amino acids. Germline loops: CDR1 SGHTA, CDR2 FQGNSA. V is TRBV7-2 and J is TRBJ2-2; TRBD2 might be the D (6 bases). The receptor's source is a woman aged 25 to 39 who had recovered from COVID-19. Sequenced material: peripheral blood. This CDR3 is CASSLGGDSIGELFF. The CDR3 DNA reads as TGTGCCAGCAGCTTAGGGGGGGACTCGATCGGGGAGCTGTTTTTT.